These 4 T cell receptor beta chains were sequenced from one sample in a study of beta chain features in type 1 diabetes. The sequenced template was cDNA made from the entire isolated RNA. Libraries were prepared by immunoSEQ multiplex PCR; TCRdb keeps only in-frame clonotypes and omits some of them. This table has some 500,000 clones, approximately 10% appearing once. The sequenced sample consisted of naive CD4+ T cells from blood. The receptors were gathered from a woman aged 18 to 35 in good health.

This clone was recorded a few times. The chain recombines TRBV5-5 with TRBJ2-2; D gene ambiguous. Germline loops: CDR1 SGHKS, CDR2 YYEKEE (reference sequence). The CDR3 consists of 14 residues. V gave up 1 base and J gave up 0 bases, with 4 bases separating them. CDR3 sequence: CASSLLTNTGELFF. As DNA, the CDR3 is TGTGCCAGCAGCTTGTTAACGAACACCGGGGAGCTGTTTTTT. The variable domain in full, with the rest retrieved from reference TRBV5-5 and TRBJ2-2, is DAGVTQSPTHLIKTRGQQVTLRCSPISGHKSVSWYQQVLGQGPQFIFQYYEKEERGRGNFPDRFSARQFPNYSSELNVNALLLGDSALYLCASSLLTNTGELFFGEGSRLTVL.

The V and J genes are TRBV29-1 and TRBJ2-3, with D possibly TRBD2 on 5 matching bases. Germline V lookup: CDR1 SQVTM, CDR2 ANQGSEA. This CDR3 has 14 residues. Trimming pared 7 bases from V and 3 bases from J, leaving 17 bases between. The CDR3: CSGSGPAITDTQYF. CDR3 nucleotide sequence: TGCAGCGGCAGCGGCCCAGCGATAACAGATACGCAGTATTTT.

The rearrangement uses TRBV7-2 and TRBJ2-1, with TRBD1 identical over 7 bases. V lost 2 bases, J lost 5 bases, and 6 bases stayed unmatched. CDR1 is SGHTA, CDR2 FQGNSA, per germline. The CDR3 length is 15 residues. The CDR3 DNA sequence: TGTGCCAGCAGCTTATTTCGCAGGGGGAACAATGAGCAGTTCTTC. Amino acid sequence: CASSLFRRGNNEQFF.

This clone was seen a few times. The CDR3 nucleotides read TGTGCCAGCAGCTTCTGGGCAGGCAGATTCAATGAGCAGTTCTTC. The encoded protein is CASSFWAGRFNEQFF. This chain uses TRBV7-9 with TRBJ2-1, with D unresolved. V lost 3 bases, J lost 6 bases, and 15 bases lay in between. This CDR3 region has 15 residues. Germline V gene lookup returns CDR1 SEHNR and CDR2 FQNEAQ (reference sequence).